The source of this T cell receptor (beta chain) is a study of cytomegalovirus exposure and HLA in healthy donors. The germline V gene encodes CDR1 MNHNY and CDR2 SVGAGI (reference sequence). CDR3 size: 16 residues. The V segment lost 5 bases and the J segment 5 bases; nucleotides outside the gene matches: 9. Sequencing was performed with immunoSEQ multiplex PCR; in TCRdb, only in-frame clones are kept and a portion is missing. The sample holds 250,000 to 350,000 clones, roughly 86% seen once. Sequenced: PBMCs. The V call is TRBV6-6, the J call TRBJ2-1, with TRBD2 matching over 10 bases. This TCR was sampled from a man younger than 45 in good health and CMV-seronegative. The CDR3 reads CASSRVAGGGNNEQFF. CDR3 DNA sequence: TGTGCCAGCAGTAGAGTAGCGGGGGGCGGGAACAATGAGCAGTTCTTC.